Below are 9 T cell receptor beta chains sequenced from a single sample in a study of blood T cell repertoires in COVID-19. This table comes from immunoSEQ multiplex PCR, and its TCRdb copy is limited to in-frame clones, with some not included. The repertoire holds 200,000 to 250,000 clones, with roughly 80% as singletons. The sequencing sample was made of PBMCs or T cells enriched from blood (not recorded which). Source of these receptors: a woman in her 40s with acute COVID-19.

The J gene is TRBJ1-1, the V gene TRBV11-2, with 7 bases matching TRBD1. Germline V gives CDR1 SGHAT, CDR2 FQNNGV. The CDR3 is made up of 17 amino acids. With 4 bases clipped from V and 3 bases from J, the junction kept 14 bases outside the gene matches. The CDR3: CASSSVQGGDRDTEAFF. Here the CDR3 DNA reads TGTGCCAGCAGCTCAGTCCAAGGGGGCGATCGGGACACTGAAGCTTTCTTT. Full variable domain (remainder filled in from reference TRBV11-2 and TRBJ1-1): EAGVAQSPRYKIIEKRQSVAFWCNPISGHATLYWYQQILGQGPKLLIQFQNNGVVDDSQLPKDRFSAERLKGVDSTLKIQPAKLEDSAVYLCASSSVQGGDRDTEAFFGQGTRLTVV.

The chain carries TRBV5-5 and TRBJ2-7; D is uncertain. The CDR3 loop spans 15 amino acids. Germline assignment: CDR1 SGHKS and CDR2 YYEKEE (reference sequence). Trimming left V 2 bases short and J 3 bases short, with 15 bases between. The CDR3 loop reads CASSFLGLRGYEQYF. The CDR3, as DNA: TGTGCCAGCAGCTTTCTTGGGTTACGAGGCTACGAGCAGTACTTC. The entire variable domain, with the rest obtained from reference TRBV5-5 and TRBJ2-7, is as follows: DAGVTQSPTHLIKTRGQQVTLRCSPISGHKSVSWYQQVLGQGPQFIFQYYEKEERGRGNFPDRFSARQFPNYSSELNVNALLLGDSALYLCASSFLGLRGYEQYFGPGTRLTVT.

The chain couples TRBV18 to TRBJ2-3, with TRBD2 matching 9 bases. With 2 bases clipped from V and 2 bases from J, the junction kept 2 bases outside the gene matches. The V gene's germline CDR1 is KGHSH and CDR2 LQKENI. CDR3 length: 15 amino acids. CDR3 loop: CASSPSSGATDTQYF. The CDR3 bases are TGTGCCAGCTCACCATCTAGCGGGGCCACAGATACGCAGTATTTT.

CDR3 region: CASSLTTGGTYNEQFF. The CDR3 DNA reads as TGTGCCAGCAGCTTGACTACAGGGGGTACCTACAATGAGCAGTTCTTC. J is TRBJ2-1 and V is TRBV5-6; TRBD1 aligns across 8 bases. The germline CDR1 and CDR2 sequences are SGHDT and YYEEEE. The CDR3 totals 16 residues. After removal of 1 base from V and 2 bases from J, the junction contained 5 bases not matched to a gene. The full variable domain, rest sourced from reference TRBV5-6 and TRBJ2-1, is DAGVTQSPTHLIKTRGQQVTLRCSPKSGHDTVSWYQQALGQGPQFIFQYYEEEERQRGNFPDRFSGHQFPNYSSELNVNALLLGDSALYLCASSLTTGGTYNEQFFGPGTRLTVL.

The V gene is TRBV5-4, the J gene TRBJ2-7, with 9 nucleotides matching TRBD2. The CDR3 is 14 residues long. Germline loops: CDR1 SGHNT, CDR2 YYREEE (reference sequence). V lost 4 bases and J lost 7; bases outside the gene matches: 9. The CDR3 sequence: CASSPLAGGREQYF. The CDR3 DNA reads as TGTGCCAGCAGCCCTTTGGCGGGGGGGCGAGAGCAGTACTTC. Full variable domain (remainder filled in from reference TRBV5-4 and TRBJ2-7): ETGVTQSPTHLIKTRGQQVTLRCSSQSGHNTVSWYQQALGQGPQFIFQYYREEENGRGNFPPRFSGLQFPNYSSELNVNALELDDSALYLCASSPLAGGREQYFGPGTRLTVT.

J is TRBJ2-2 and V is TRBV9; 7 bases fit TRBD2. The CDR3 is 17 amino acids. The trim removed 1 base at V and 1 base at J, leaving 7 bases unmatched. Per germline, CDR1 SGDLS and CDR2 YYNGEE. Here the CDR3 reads CASSVSYGGRNTGELFF. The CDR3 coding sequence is TGTGCCAGCAGCGTAAGTTATGGCGGGAGGAACACCGGGGAGCTGTTTTTT. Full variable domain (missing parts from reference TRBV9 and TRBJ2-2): DSGVTQTPKHLITATGQRVTLRCSPRSGDLSVYWYQQSLDQGLQFLIQYYNGEERAKGNILERFSAQQFPDLHSELNLSSLELGDSALYFCASSVSYGGRNTGELFFGEGSRLTVL.

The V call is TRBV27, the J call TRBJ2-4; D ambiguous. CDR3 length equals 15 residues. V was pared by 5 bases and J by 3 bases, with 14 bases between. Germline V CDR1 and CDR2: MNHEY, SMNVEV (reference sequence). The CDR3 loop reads CASSLNGLGKNIQYF. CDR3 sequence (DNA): TGTGCCAGCAGTCTCAACGGGTTAGGCAAAAACATTCAGTACTTC.

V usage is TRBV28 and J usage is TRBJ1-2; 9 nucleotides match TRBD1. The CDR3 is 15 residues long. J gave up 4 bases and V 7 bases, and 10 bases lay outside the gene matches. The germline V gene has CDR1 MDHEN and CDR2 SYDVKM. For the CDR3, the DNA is TGTGCCAGCACCGAAACCGGGACAGGGATCTATGGCTACACCTTC. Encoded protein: CASTETGTGIYGYTF.

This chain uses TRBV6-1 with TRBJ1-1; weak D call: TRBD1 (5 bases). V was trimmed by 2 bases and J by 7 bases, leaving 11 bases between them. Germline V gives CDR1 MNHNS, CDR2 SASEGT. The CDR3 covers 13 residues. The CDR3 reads CASSEQGSGEAFF. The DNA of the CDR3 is TGTGCCAGCAGTGAACAGGGAAGTGGTGAAGCTTTCTTT.